This is a list of T cell receptor beta chains from one sample in a study of spatial heterogeneity in lung cancer. TCRdb redid the calling of the 5' RACE reads with MiXCR, one entry per CDR3 protein. The sample yields approximately 44,000 distinct CDR3 sequences, around 13% seen once. The specimen was PBMCs, collected at surgery. Receptors were obtained from a male donor with early-stage non-small cell lung cancer. Both conserved end residues are part of each CDR3. A D gene is named only where the DNA matches it firmly. Expanded clones are given a class, and other clones once, few, many or no size at all.

j_gene	abundance	v_gene	d_gene	CDR3nt	CDR3aa
TRBJ1-6	many	TRBV28	NA	TGTGCCAGTCGGACGTTCGCAAGCTCCTATAATTCACCCCTCCACTTT	CASRTFASSYNSPLHF
TRBJ2-1	few	TRBV28	NA	TGTGCCAGCAGTTTTGGTTTTTCTGGGAATGAGCAGTTCTTC	CASSFGFSGNEQFF
TRBJ2-3	NA	TRBV18	NA	TGTGCCAGCTCACCATGGGCAGTCACAGATACGCAGTATTTT	CASSPWAVTDTQYF
TRBJ1-4	few	TRBV18	TRBD1	TGTGCCAGCTCACGCTTACTACCGGGACAGCTTAATGAAAAACTGTTTTTT	CASSRLLPGQLNEKLFF
TRBJ2-1	many	TRBV5-1	TRBD2	TGCGCCAGCAGCTTGGCCGGGGATAGCGGGGGCACGAGTGAGCAGTTCTTC	CASSLAGDSGGTSEQFF
TRBJ2-2	NA	TRBV11-2	TRBD2	TGTGCCAGCAGCTTAATTGGGACTAGCGGGAGGAGCTACACCGGGGAGCTGTTTTTT	CASSLIGTSGRSYTGELFF
TRBJ2-7	NA	TRBV7-2	TRBD1	TGTGTCAGCAGCGCAGGGCGGCCCGGGACAGGAGATTACGAGCAGTACTTC	CVSSAGRPGTGDYEQYF
TRBJ2-1	NA	TRBV20-1	TRBD2	TGCAGTGCTAGTCCTAATAGCGGGAAAAACTACAATGAGCAGTTCTTC	CSASPNSGKNYNEQFF
TRBJ1-3	few	TRBV5-1	NA	TGCGCCAGCAGCTTGGAATGGGTCGGTGGAAACACCATATATTTT	CASSLEWVGGNTIYF
TRBJ2-7	NA	TRBV6-5	NA	TGTGCCAGCAGATACCGGGTGAGCTCCTACGAGCAGTACTTC	CASRYRVSSYEQYF
TRBJ2-7	many	TRBV5-4	NA	TGTGCCAGCAGCTTGGAGGCAGGCTCATACGAGCAGTACTTC	CASSLEAGSYEQYF
TRBJ2-3	many	TRBV20-1	TRBD2	TGCAGTGCTACCCGGACTAGCCGCACAGATACGCAGTATTTT	CSATRTSRTDTQYF
TRBJ1-1	many	TRBV12-3/TRBV12-4	TRBD1	TGTGCCAGCAGTTTAGTGTCGGGACAGGGTTCTGAAGCTTTCTTT	CASSLVSGQGSEAFF
TRBJ1-3	few	TRBV2	NA	TGTGCCAGCAGCTCCATGGTATTTGGAAACACCATATATTTT	CASSSMVFGNTIYF
TRBJ2-7	many	TRBV27	TRBD1	TGTGCCAGCAGTTTCTCGGGTAGGGGGCGCGAGCAGTACTTC	CASSFSGRGREQYF
TRBJ2-1	medium-sized	TRBV6-5	TRBD2	TGTGCCAGCAGTTACTCGGGACTAGCGGGAGACTACAATGAGCAGTTCTTC	CASSYSGLAGDYNEQFF
TRBJ2-2	NA	TRBV5-1	NA	TGCGCCAGCAGCGTGAGCGGGACAGCGGGCACCGGGGAGCTGTTTTTT	CASSVSGTAGTGELFF
TRBJ2-3	once	TRBV7-3	NA	TGTGCCAGCAGCTCCCCGTCGGGTACGCAGTATTTT	CASSSPSGTQYF
TRBJ2-5	NA	TRBV25-1	NA	TGTGCCAGCAGTGGAAATAACGTAGGGAGGAGGCAGACCCAGTACTTC	CASSGNNVGRRQTQYF
TRBJ2-3	NA	TRBV15	TRBD2	TGTGCCACCACTAGCGGGGGGACAGATACGCAGTATTTT	CATTSGGTDTQYF
TRBJ1-2	once	TRBV7-2	NA	TGTGCCAGCAGCCCCAGGTCGGATAACTATGGCTACACCTTC	CASSPRSDNYGYTF
TRBJ1-5	many	TRBV5-1	TRBD1	TGCGCCAGCAGCCCTGGGACAGATGATCAGCCCCAGCATTTT	CASSPGTDDQPQHF
TRBJ2-1	few	TRBV5-1	TRBD1	TGCGCCAGCAGCCTAGATGGGACAGGGGAGTACAATGAGCAGTTCTTC	CASSLDGTGEYNEQFF
TRBJ1-5	many	TRBV12-3/TRBV12-4	NA	TGTGCCAGCAGTGCCGACAGGAATCAGCCCCAGCATTTT	CASSADRNQPQHF
TRBJ2-1	many	TRBV15	NA	TGTGCCACCAGCAGAGTGTCGGACATGGGGGAGCAGTTCTTC	CATSRVSDMGEQFF
TRBJ2-2	many	TRBV10-3	TRBD1	TGTGCCATCACCAGACAGGGGGACACCGGGGAGCTGTTTTTT	CAITRQGDTGELFF